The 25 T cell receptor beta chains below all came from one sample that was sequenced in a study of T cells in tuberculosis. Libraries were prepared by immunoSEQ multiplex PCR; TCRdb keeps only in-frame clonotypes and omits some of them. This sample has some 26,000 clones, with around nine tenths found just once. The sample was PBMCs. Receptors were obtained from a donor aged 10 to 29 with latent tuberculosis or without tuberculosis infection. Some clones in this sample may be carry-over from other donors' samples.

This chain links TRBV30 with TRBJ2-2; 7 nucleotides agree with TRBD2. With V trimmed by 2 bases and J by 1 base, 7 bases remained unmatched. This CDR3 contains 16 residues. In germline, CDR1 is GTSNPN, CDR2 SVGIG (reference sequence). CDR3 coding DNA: TGTGCCTGGAGTCCCCGGGAGCGGGGGAACACCGGGGAGCTGTTTTTT. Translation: CAWSPRERGNTGELFF.

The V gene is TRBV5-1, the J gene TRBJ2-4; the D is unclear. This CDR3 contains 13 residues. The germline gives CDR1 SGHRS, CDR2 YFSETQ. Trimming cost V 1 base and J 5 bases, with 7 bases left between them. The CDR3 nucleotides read TGCGCCAGCAGCTTGCGAGGCGAAAACATTCAGTACTTC. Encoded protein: CASSLRGENIQYF.

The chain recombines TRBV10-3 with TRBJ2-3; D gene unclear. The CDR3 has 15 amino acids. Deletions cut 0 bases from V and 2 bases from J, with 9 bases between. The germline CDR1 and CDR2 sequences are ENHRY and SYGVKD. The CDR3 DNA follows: TGTGCCATCAGTGAGTCCGGTTCCTACACAGATACGCAGTATTTT. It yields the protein CAISESGSYTDTQYF.

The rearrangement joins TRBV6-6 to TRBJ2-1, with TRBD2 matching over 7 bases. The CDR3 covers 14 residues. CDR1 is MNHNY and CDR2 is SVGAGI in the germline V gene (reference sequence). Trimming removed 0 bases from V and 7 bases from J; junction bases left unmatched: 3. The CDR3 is CASSYSGGSNEQFF. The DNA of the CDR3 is TGTGCCAGCAGTTACTCGGGCGGGAGTAATGAGCAGTTCTTC.

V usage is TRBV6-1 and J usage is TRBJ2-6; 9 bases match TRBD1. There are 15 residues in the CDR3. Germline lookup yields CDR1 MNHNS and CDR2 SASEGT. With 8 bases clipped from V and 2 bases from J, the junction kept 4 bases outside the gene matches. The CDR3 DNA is TGTGCCAGCGGACAGGGGACCCCTGGGGCCAACGTCCTGACTTTC. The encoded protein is CASGQGTPGANVLTF.

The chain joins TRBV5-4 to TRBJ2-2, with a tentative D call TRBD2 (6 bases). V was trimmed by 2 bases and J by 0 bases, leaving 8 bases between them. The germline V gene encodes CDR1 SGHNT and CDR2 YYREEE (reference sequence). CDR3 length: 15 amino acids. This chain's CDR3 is CASSLGGTNTGELFF. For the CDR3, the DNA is TGTGCCAGCAGCTTAGGCGGGACGAACACCGGGGAGCTGTTTTTT.

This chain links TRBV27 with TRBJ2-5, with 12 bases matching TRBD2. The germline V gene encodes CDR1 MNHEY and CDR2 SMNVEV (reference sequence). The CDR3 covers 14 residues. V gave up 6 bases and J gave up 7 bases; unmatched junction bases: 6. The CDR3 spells CASRPGLAGWTQYF. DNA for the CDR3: TGTGCCAGCAGGCCGGGACTAGCGGGTTGGACCCAGTACTTC.

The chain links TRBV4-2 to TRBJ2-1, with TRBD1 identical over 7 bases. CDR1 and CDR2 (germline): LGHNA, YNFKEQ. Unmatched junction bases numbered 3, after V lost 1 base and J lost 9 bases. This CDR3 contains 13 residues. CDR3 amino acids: CASSQAQGSEQFF. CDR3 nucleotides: TGTGCCAGCAGCCAAGCACAGGGGAGTGAGCAGTTCTTC.

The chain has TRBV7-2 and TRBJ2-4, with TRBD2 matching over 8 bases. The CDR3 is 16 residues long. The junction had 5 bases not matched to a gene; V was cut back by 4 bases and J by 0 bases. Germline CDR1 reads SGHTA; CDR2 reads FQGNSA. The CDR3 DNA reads TGTGCCAGCAGCTCGGGGGGGTCCCTAGCCAAAAACATTCAGTACTTC. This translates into CASSSGGSLAKNIQYF.

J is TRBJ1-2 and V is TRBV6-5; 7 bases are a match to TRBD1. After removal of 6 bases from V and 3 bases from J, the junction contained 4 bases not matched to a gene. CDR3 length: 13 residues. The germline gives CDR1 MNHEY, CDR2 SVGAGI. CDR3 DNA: TGTGCCAGCAGAATTACAGGGGACTATGGCTACACCTTC. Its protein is CASRITGDYGYTF.

The CDR3 region has the DNA TGTGCCAGTAGTATTCTTCGGGGGGCGTATGGCTACACCTTC. Translation gives CASSILRGAYGYTF. This chain joins TRBV19 and TRBJ1-2, with a tentative D call TRBD1 (6 bases). CDR1 LNHDA and CDR2 SQIVND come from the germline V gene (reference sequence). There are 14 residues in the CDR3. V was pared by 3 bases and J by 5 bases, with 13 bases between.

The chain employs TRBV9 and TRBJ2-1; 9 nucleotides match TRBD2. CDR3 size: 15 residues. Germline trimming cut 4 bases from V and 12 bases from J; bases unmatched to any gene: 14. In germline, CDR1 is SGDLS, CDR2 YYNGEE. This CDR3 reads CASSPSSSGARGQFF. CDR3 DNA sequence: TGTGCCAGCAGCCCCAGTTCTAGCGGGGCTCGGGGGCAGTTCTTC.

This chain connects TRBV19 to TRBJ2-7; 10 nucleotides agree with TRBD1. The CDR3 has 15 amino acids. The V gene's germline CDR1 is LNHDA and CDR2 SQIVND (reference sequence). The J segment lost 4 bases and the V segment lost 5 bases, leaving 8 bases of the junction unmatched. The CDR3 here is CASSARQGALYEQYF. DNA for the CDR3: TGTGCCAGTAGTGCCCGACAGGGGGCCTTATACGAGCAGTACTTC.

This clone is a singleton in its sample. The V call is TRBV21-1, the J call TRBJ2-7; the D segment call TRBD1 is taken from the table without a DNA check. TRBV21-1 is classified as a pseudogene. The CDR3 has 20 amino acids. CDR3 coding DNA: TGTGCCAGCAGCAATTGGCGCGTAGAAGGACAGCGACATTCTTCCTACGAGCAGTACTTC. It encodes CASSNWRVEGQRHSSYEQYF.

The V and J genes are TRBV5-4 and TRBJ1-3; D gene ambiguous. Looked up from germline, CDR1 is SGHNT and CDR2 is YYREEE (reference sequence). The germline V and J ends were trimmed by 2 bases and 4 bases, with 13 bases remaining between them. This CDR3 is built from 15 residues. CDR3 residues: CASSLETTMGNTIYF. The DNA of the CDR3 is TGTGCCAGCAGCTTAGAGACAACGATGGGAAACACCATATATTTT.

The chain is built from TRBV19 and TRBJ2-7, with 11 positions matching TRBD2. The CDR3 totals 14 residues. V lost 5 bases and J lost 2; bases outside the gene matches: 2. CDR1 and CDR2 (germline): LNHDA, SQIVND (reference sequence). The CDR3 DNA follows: TGTGCCAGTAGTGCGACTAGCGGGGCCTACGAGCAGTACTTC. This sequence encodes CASSATSGAYEQYF.

Here the CDR3 reads CASSPGTGGGYTF. The DNA for the CDR3 is TGTGCCAGCAGCCCGGGGACCGGGGGTGGCTACACCTTC. The chain links TRBV6-4 to TRBJ1-2, with D tentatively TRBD1 (5 bases). The V gene lost 6 bases and the J gene lost 7 bases, with 15 bases spanning the gap. The CDR3 spans 13 residues. Germline V gene sequence: CDR1 MRHNA, CDR2 SNTAGT.

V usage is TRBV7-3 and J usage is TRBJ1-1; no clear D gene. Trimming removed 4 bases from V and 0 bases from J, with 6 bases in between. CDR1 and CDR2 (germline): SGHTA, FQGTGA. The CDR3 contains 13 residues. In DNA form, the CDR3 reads TGTGCCAGCAGCTCGAGGATGAACACTGAAGCTTTCTTT. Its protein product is CASSSRMNTEAFF.

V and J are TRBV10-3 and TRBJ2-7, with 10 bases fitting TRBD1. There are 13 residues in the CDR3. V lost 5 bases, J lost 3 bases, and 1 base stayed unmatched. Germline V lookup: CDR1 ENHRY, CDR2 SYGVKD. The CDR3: CAISWTGGYEQYF. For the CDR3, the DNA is TGTGCCATCAGTTGGACAGGGGGCTACGAGCAGTACTTC.

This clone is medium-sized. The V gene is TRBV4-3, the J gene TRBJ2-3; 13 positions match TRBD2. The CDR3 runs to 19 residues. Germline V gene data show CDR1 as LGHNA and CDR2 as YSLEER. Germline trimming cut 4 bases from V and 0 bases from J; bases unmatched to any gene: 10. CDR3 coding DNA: TGCGCCAGCAGCCCGAGGACTAGCGGGAGAGGATGGAGCACAGATACGCAGTATTTT. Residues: CASSPRTSGRGWSTDTQYF.

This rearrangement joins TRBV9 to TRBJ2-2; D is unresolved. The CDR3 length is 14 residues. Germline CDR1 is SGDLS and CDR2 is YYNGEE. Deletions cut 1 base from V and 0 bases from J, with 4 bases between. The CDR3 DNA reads TGTGCCAGCAGCGTATCGGCGAACACCGGGGAGCTGTTTTTT. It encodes CASSVSANTGELFF.

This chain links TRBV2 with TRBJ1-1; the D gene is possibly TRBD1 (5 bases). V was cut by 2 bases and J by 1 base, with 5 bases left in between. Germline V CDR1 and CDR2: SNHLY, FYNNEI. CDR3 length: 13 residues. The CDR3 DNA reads TGTGCCAGCAGTGAAACAGGGAACACTGAAGCTTTCTTT. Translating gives CASSETGNTEAFF.

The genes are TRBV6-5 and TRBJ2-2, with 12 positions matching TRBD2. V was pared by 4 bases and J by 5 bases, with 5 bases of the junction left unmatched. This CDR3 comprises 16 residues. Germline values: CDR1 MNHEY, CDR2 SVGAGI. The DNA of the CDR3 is TGTGCCAGCAGTTTAATTGGACTAGCGGGAACCGGGGAGCTGTTTTTT. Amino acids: CASSLIGLAGTGELFF.

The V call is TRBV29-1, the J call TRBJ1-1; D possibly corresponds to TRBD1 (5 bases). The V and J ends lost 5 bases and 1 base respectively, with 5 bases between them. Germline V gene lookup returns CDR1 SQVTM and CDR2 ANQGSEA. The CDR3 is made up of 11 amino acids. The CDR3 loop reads CSVRGNTEAFF. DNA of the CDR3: TGCAGCGTTAGGGGGAACACTGAAGCTTTCTTT.

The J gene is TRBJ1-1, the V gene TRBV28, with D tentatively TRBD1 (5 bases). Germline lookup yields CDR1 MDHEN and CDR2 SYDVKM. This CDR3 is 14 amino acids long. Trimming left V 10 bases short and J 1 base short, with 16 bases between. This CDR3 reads CAINPRDRNTEAFF. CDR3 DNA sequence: TGTGCCATTAACCCCAGGGATCGGAACACTGAAGCTTTCTTT. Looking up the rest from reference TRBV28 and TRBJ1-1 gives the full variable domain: DVKVTQSSRYLVKRTGEKVFLECVQDMDHENMFWYRQDPGLGLRLIYFSYDVKMKEKGDIPEGYSVSREKKERFSLILESASTNQTSMYLCAINPRDRNTEAFFGQGTRLTVV.